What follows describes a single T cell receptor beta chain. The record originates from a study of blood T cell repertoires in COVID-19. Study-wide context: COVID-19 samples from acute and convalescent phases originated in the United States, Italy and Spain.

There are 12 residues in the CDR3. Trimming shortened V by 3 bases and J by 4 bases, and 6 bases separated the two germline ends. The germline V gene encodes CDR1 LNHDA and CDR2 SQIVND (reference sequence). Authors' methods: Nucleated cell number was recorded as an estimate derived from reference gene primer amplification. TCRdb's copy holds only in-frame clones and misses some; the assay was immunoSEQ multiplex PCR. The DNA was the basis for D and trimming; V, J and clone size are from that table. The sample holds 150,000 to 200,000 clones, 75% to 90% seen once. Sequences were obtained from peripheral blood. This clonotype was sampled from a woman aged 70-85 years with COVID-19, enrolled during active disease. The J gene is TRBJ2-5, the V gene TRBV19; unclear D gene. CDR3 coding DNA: TGTGCCAGTAGTATGGCTGCAGAGACCCAGTACTTC. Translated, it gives CASSMAAETQYF.